This T cell receptor (beta chain) came from a study of cytomegalovirus exposure and HLA in healthy donors. The study, taken as a whole, reports: In a later analysis, parvovirus B19, influenza, CMV and Epstein-Barr virus appeared linked to several top co-occurrence clusters.

The sample holds a few counts of this clone. Its specificity is unknown. Germline-derived CDR1 and CDR2 are SNHLY and FYNNEI. CDR3 length: 14 amino acids. V shed 6 bases and J shed 7 bases, with 16 bases lying between them. The study ran its PCR with 60 Vbeta and 13 Jbeta primers. Method: immunoSEQ multiplex PCR; TCRdb's copy keeps in-frame clones and lacks some. The sample lists under 200,000 clones; approximately 70% were seen once. The chain joins TRBV2 to TRBJ2-1; TRBD2 is a possible D gene (6 bases). The sequencing sample was made of PBMCs. The sequence was collected from a woman aged 25 to 39 in good health and CMV-seronegative. The CDR3 DNA follows: TGTGCCAGCAGCCCCCGACTAGACGGAAATGAGCAGTTCTTC. Protein sequence: CASSPRLDGNEQFF.